Presented here are 4 T cell receptor beta chains from one specimen sequenced in a study of sequential checkpoint blockade in melanoma. Treatment given: randomized to nivolumab then ipilimumab (arm A) or the reverse (arm B). The table came from immunoSEQ multiplex PCR; TCRdb's copy has only in-frame clones and leaves some out. The sample records about 27,000 clones, 60% to 85% being singletons. The source was CD8+ T cells sorted from blood (inferred from file names), collected from a patient given nivolumab and ipilimumab in sequence. These receptor sequences come from a human donor with melanoma.

This clone was found once. This chain uses TRBV5-4 with TRBJ1-4; TRBD1 aligns across 10 bases. The CDR3 is 14 amino acids. CDR1 is SGHNT and CDR2 is YYREEE in the germline V gene (reference sequence). Losses at the gene ends were 2 bases for V and 7 bases for J; bases not matched to a gene: 2. In nucleotides, the CDR3 is TGTGCCAGCAGCTTCAGGGACAGGGGTGAAAAACTGTTTTTT. Its protein product is CASSFRDRGEKLFF.

The chain uses TRBV19 and TRBJ2-7; D is possibly TRBD2 (5 bases). The CDR3 sequence is 13 residues long. V was pared by 3 bases and J by 4 bases, with 10 bases between. Germline V gives CDR1 LNHDA, CDR2 SQIVND (reference sequence). The DNA for the CDR3 is TGTGCCAGTAGTATTCGCGGGCAGTACGAGCAGTACTTC. Its translation: CASSIRGQYEQYF.

The chain couples TRBV27 to TRBJ2-1; 10 nucleotides line up with TRBD2. The CDR3 has 14 residues. J gave up 10 bases and V 2 bases, and 5 bases lay outside the gene matches. CDR1 and CDR2 (germline): MNHEY, SMNVEV (reference sequence). CDR3 DNA sequence: TGTGCCAGCAGTTTAAGCGGGGGGGCGAGGGAGCAGTTCTTC. Translated: CASSLSGGAREQFF.

This clone has a handful of counts. CDR3: CASSDSWQGNHEQYF. The CDR3 DNA reads TGTGCCAGCAGTGACTCCTGGCAGGGAAACCACGAGCAGTACTTC. The rearrangement uses TRBV6-4 and TRBJ2-7; weak D call: TRBD1 (5 bases). Germline CDR1 MRHNA, CDR2 SNTAGT. Deletions cut 0 bases from V and 5 bases from J, with 14 bases between. The CDR3 has 15 amino acids.